The 20 T cell receptor beta chains below all came from one sample that was sequenced in a study of T cell responses to AZD1222 COVID-19 vaccine. Produced via immunoSEQ multiplex PCR; TCRdb's table is partial and in-frame only. Of around 94,000 clones in the sample, about 85% were seen once. This material consisted of peripheral blood, taken on day 0 of AZD1222 vaccination. These TCRs come from an adult in good health.

V gene TRBV5-1 combines with J gene TRBJ2-3, with TRBD2 identical over 8 bases. V was clipped by 6 bases and J by 6 bases; unmatched bases: 6. Germline V gene data show CDR1 as SGHRS and CDR2 as YFSETQ. The CDR3 has 13 amino acids. Here the CDR3 reads CASTLAGPDTQYF. CDR3 bases: TGCGCCAGCACCCTAGCGGGTCCGGATACGCAGTATTTT. The full variable domain, its missing parts supplied by reference TRBV5-1 and TRBJ2-3, is KAGVTQTPRYLIKTRGQQVTLSCSPISGHRSVSWYQQTPGQGLQFLFEYFSETQRNKGNFPGRFSGRQFSNSRSEMNVSTLELGDSALYLCASTLAGPDTQYFGPGTRLTVL.

The V call is TRBV28, the J call TRBJ2-1; 8 nucleotides match TRBD2. The CDR3 extends over 14 amino acids. The germline CDR1 and CDR2 sequences are MDHEN and SYDVKM. The J segment lost 7 bases and the V segment lost 5 bases, leaving 7 bases of the junction unmatched. The CDR3 DNA follows: TGTGCCAGCAGTCTAAGCGGGAGTGGGAATGAGCAGTTCTTC. Protein product: CASSLSGSGNEQFF.

J is TRBJ1-3 and V is TRBV11-2; unclear D gene. The germline V gene has CDR1 SGHAT and CDR2 FQNNGV. CDR3 length: 16 residues. V lost 3 bases to trimming and J lost 0 bases, with 12 bases between them. In DNA, the CDR3 is TGTGCCAGCAGCTTCGAGGCGGGGAACTCTGGAAACACCATATATTTT. This gives the protein CASSFEAGNSGNTIYF.

This chain links TRBV29-1 with TRBJ2-7, with 10 bases fitting TRBD1. The CDR3 extends over 13 amino acids. Trimming cost V 4 bases and J 4 bases; bases outside gene matches: 4. Germline lookup yields CDR1 SQVTM and CDR2 ANQGSEA. The DNA of the CDR3 is TGCAGCGTTGGACAGGGGGCGGCGTACGAGCAGTACTTC. This gives the protein CSVGQGAAYEQYF.

The rearrangement uses TRBV28 and TRBJ2-1, with D possibly being TRBD1 (6 bases). Per germline, CDR1 MDHEN and CDR2 SYDVKM. Trimming left V 6 bases short and J 6 bases short, with 21 bases between. The CDR3 totals 16 residues. The CDR3 sequence is CASRHETGLRTNEQFF. The CDR3 DNA is TGTGCCAGCAGACACGAAACAGGGTTGAGGACCAATGAGCAGTTCTTC.

This sequence joins TRBV6-2 or TRBV6-3 and TRBJ2-5, with TRBD2 identical over 9 bases. This CDR3 contains 14 residues. The V segment lost 5 bases and the J segment 6 bases; nucleotides outside the gene matches: 7. Per germline, CDR1 MNHEY and CDR2 SVGEGT. The CDR3 nucleotides read TGTGCCAGCAGTCGGAGCAGCGGGGGGAAGACCCAGTACTTC. It encodes CASSRSSGGKTQYF.

This sequence joins TRBV19 and TRBJ1-3, with TRBD1 identical over 8 bases. There are 15 residues in the CDR3. With 6 bases clipped from V and 4 bases from J, the junction kept 8 bases outside the gene matches. Germline-derived CDR1 and CDR2 are LNHDA and SQIVND (reference sequence). CDR3 in amino acids: CASSPQGARGNTIYF. The CDR3 DNA reads TGTGCCAGTAGCCCTCAGGGGGCGAGAGGAAACACCATATATTTT.

The chain combines TRBV5-1 with TRBJ2-5; the D call may be TRBD1 or TRBD2 (5 bases each). This CDR3 is built from 13 residues. In germline, CDR1 is SGHRS, CDR2 YFSETQ. Trimming removed 5 bases from V and 1 base from J, with 9 bases in between. The CDR3 here is CASSRDGQETQYF. CDR3 nucleotides: TGCGCCAGCAGTCGGGACGGCCAAGAGACCCAGTACTTC.

This clone came up a few times. This chain uses TRBV2 with TRBJ2-7; tentatively, D is TRBD1 or TRBD2 (5 bases each). The germline CDR1 and CDR2 sequences are SNHLY and FYNNEI. Trimming shortened V by 3 bases and J by 0 bases, and 9 bases separated the two germline ends. The CDR3 totals 14 residues. This chain's CDR3 is CASSDQGVSYEQYF. CDR3 DNA sequence: TGTGCCAGCAGTGATCAGGGAGTCTCCTACGAGCAGTACTTC. The whole variable domain, filled in from reference TRBV2 and TRBJ2-7, reads EPEVTQTPSHQVTQMGQEVILRCVPISNHLYFYWYRQILGQKVEFLVSFYNNEISEKSEIFDDQFSVERPDGSNFTLKIRSTKLEDSAMYFCASSDQGVSYEQYFGPGTRLTVT.

This clone was counted a few times. The sample holds other DNA sequences that translate to the same CDR3. The chain couples TRBV7-2 to TRBJ2-5; 7 positions agree with TRBD1. Per the germline V gene, CDR1 is SGHTA and CDR2 is FQGNSA. The CDR3 totals 14 residues. V shed 3 bases, J shed 3 bases, and the junction held 4 bases outside the gene matches. The CDR3 sequence is CASSFNRGKETQYF. CDR3 bases: TGTGCCAGCAGCTTTAACAGGGGAAAAGAGACCCAGTACTTC.

This chain uses TRBV6-5 with TRBJ1-3; possibly TRBD1 for D (6 bases). The V end lost 6 bases, the J end lost 0 bases, and 12 bases lay between the germline ends. Looked up from germline, CDR1 is MNHEY and CDR2 is SVGAGI. The CDR3 is 15 residues long. The CDR3 bases are TGTGCCAGCAGACAAGGGGACACCTCTGGAAACACCATATATTTT. The encoded protein is CASRQGDTSGNTIYF.

The V and J genes are TRBV7-9 and TRBJ1-1, with 7 bases aligning to TRBD1. The CDR3 is 16 amino acids. After removal of 1 base from V and 4 bases from J, the junction contained 9 bases not matched to a gene. Germline CDR1 reads SEHNR; CDR2 reads FQNEAQ (reference sequence). CDR3 in amino acids: CASSLGGGGGRTEAFF. The CDR3 coding sequence is TGTGCCAGCAGCTTAGGAGGAGGGGGCGGTCGCACTGAAGCTTTCTTT.

This chain links TRBV7-3 with TRBJ2-2; D perhaps matches TRBD2 (5 bases). This CDR3 contains 15 residues. The V gene lost 4 bases and the J gene lost 4 bases, with 13 bases spanning the gap. The germline V gene has CDR1 SGHTA and CDR2 FQGTGA. CDR3 sequence (DNA): TGTGCCAGCAGCTCAATCCCCGGAGGCACCGGGGAGCTGTTTTTT. Residues: CASSSIPGGTGELFF.

The CDR3 coding sequence is TGTGCCAGCAGTAGAAAGGTAGCGGACGGAGGTATGACAGATACGCAGTATTTT. Its translation is CASSRKVADGGMTDTQYF. The chain combines TRBV13 with TRBJ2-3; possibly TRBD2 for D (6 bases). The CDR3 length is 18 residues. Trimming pared 6 bases from V and 3 bases from J, leaving 25 bases between. Germline-derived CDR1 and CDR2 are PRHDT and FYEKMQ (reference sequence).

The V and J genes are TRBV7-2 and TRBJ2-7, with 7 bases that match TRBD1. This CDR3 region has 14 residues. V dropped 3 bases and J dropped 6; count of bases not matched to a gene: 8. Germline assignment: CDR1 SGHTA and CDR2 FQGNSA. This chain's CDR3 is CASSLGNRGPEQYF. For the CDR3, the DNA is TGTGCCAGCAGCTTGGGCAACAGGGGCCCCGAGCAGTACTTC.

As DNA, the CDR3 is TGTGCCACCAGCAGTAAGCGAGCGGGGTCACCCCTCCACTTT. It translates to CATSSKRAGSPLHF. This chain uses TRBV15 with TRBJ1-6, with no clear D. Germline lookup yields CDR1 LNHNV and CDR2 YYDKDF (reference sequence). The CDR3 length is 14 residues. V was pared by 3 bases and J by 10 bases, with 13 bases between.

The chain recombines TRBV6-5 with TRBJ1-5; possible D gene TRBD1, 5 bases. The CDR3 sequence is 13 residues long. Germline lookup yields CDR1 MNHEY and CDR2 SVGAGI. V dropped 8 bases and J dropped 2 bases, with 10 bases sitting between them. Written as DNA, the CDR3 is TGTGCCAGCCTCTCGACAGGCAATCAGCCCCAGCATTTT. Translated, it gives CASLSTGNQPQHF.

This clone was counted at least ten times. V usage is TRBV28 and J usage is TRBJ2-5; D is ambiguous. Germline values: CDR1 MDHEN, CDR2 SYDVKM. The CDR3 is 11 amino acids. Trimming took 6 bases from V and 9 from J, leaving 11 bases between them. CDR3 protein: CASSATRAQYF. The CDR3 DNA is TGTGCCAGCAGCGCCACTCGGGCCCAGTACTTC.

The chain is built from TRBV14 and TRBJ2-1, with TRBD1 matching over 9 bases. With V trimmed by 9 bases and J by 6 bases, 12 bases remained unmatched. Germline CDR1 is SGHDN and CDR2 is FVKESK. The CDR3 length is 15 residues. In nucleotides, the CDR3 is TGTGCCAGTTCAATCCGGGACAGGGCAGGCAATGAGCAGTTCTTC. This codes for CASSIRDRAGNEQFF.

This rearrangement joins TRBV4-1 to TRBJ1-1; D is unclear. The CDR3 length is 15 residues. Per germline, CDR1 MGHRA and CDR2 YSYEKL. V dropped 3 bases and J dropped 0 bases, with 11 bases sitting between them. CDR3 in DNA: TGCGCCAGCAGCCACGGAATTGCGATGAACACTGAAGCTTTCTTT. It yields the protein CASSHGIAMNTEAFF.